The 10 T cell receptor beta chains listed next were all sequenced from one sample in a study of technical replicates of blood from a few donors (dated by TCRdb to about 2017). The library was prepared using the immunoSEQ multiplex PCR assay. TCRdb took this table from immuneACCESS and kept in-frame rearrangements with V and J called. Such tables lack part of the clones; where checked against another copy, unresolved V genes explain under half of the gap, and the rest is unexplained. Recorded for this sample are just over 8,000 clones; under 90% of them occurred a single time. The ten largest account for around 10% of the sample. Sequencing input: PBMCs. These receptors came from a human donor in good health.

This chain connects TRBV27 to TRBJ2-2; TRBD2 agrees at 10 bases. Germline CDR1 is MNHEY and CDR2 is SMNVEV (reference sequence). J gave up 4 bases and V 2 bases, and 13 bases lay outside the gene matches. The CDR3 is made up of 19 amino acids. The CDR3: CASSLSMVAGGRGTGELFF. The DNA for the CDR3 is TGTGCCAGCAGTTTAAGTATGGTAGCGGGAGGCCGTGGCACCGGGGAGCTGTTTTTT.

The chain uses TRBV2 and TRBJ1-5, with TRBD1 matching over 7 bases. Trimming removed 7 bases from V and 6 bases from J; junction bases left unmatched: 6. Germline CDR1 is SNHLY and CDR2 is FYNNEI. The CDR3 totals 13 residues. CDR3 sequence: CASTRQGGQPQHF. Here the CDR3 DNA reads TGTGCCAGCACCCGACAGGGAGGTCAGCCCCAGCATTTT.

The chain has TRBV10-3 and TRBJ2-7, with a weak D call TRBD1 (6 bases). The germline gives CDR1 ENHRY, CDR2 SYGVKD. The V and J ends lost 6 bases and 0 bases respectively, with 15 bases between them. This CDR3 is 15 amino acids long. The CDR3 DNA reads TGTGCCATCAGGGTGGACAGAAAGGACTCCTACGAGCAGTACTTC. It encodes CAIRVDRKDSYEQYF.

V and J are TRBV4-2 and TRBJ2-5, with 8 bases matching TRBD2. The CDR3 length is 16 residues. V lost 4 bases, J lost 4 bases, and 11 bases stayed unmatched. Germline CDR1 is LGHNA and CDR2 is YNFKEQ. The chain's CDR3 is CASSRAGGRVGETQYF. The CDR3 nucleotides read TGTGCCAGCAGCCGGGCGGGAGGACGCGTAGGAGAGACCCAGTACTTC.

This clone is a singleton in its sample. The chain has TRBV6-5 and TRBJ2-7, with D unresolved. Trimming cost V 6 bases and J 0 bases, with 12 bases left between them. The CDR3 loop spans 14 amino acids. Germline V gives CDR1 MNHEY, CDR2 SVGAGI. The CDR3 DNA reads TGTGCCAGCAGCCTACTTCCGAGCTCCTACGAGCAGTACTTC. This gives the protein CASSLLPSSYEQYF.

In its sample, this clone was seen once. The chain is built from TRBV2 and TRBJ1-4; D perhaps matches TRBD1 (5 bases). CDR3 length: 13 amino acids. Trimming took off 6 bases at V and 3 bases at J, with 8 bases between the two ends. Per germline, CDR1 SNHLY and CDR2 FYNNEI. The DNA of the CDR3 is TGTGCCAGCAGGGGGCAACCTAATGAAAAACTGTTTTTT. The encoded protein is CASRGQPNEKLFF.

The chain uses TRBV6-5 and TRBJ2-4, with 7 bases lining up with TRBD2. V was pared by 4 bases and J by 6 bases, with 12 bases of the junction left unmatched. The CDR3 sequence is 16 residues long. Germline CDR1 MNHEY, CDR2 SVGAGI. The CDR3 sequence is CASSLSSGVFGNIQYF. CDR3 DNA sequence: TGTGCCAGCAGTTTGTCTAGCGGAGTGTTCGGAAACATTCAGTACTTC.

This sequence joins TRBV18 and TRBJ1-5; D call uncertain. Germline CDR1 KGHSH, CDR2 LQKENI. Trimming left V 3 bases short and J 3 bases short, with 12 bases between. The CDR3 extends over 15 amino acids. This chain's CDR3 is CASSPAPDTNQPQHF. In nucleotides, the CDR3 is TGTGCCAGCTCACCGGCGCCAGACACCAATCAGCCCCAGCATTTT. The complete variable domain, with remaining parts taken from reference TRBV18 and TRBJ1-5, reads NAGVMQNPRHLVRRRGQEARLRCSPMKGHSHVYWYRQLPEEGLKFMVYLQKENIIDESGMPKERFSAEFPKEGPSILRIQQVVRGDSAAYFCASSPAPDTNQPQHFGDGTRLSIL.

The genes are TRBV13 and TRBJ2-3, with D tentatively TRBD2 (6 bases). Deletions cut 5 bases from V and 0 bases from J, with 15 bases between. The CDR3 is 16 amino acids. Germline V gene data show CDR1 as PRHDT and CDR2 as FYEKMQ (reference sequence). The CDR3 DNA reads TGTGCCAGCAGCCCGAGGGGACTGGCCAGCACAGATACGCAGTATTTT. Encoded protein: CASSPRGLASTDTQYF.

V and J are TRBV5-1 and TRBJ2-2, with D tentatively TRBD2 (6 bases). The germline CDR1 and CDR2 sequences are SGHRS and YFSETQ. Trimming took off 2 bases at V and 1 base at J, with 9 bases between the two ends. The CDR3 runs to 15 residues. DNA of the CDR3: TGCGCCAGCAGCTTATGGGGGGAGAACACCGGGGAGCTGTTTTTT. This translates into CASSLWGENTGELFF.